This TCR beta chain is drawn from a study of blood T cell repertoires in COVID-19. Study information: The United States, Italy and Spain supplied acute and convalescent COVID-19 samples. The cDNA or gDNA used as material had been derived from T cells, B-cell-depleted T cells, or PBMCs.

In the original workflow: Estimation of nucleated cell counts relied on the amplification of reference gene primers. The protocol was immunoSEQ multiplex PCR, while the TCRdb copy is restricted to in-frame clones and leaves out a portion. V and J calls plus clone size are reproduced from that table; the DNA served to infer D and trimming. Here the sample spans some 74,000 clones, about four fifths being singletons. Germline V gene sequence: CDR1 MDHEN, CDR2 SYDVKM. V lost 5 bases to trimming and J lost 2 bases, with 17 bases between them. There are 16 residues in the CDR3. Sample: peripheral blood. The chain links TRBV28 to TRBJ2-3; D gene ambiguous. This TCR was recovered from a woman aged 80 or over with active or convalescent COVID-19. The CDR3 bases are TGTGCCAGCAGTCAAGACTGGAGCATGGACACAGATACGCAGTATTTT. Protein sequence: CASSQDWSMDTDTQYF.